Below, 18 T cell receptor beta chains from the same sample are listed, as sequenced in a study of blood T cells in healthy people across ages. For the second PCR, which ran for about 6 to 11 cycles, a sample-barcoded 5' primer and a J-beta primer mix were used. TCRdb recomputed calls from the 5' RACE reads with MiXCR, one row per CDR3 protein. This sample has some 560,000 distinct CDR3 sequences, with about 28% found just once. The sample also formed part of further work on T cells of mothers and their children.

The sample consisted of blood. The receptor source for this set is a boy younger than 10 in good health.

The rearrangement links TRBV20-1 to TRBJ2-3, with D tentatively TRBD2 (5 bases). The germline V gene encodes CDR1 DFQATT and CDR2 SNEGSKA (reference sequence). Trimming shortened V by 6 bases and J by 2 bases, and 21 bases separated the two germline ends. The CDR3 is 16 residues long. The CDR3, as DNA: TGCAGTGCGGGCCCCTCGGGATCTTTCTTCACAGATACGCAGTATTTT. Translating gives CSAGPSGSFFTDTQYF.

This clonotype was counted ten times or more. This chain links TRBV30 with TRBJ2-1; 11 bases are shared with TRBD2. This CDR3 has 13 amino acids. V shed 7 bases and J 7 bases; nucleotides not matched to a gene: 6. Germline assignment: CDR1 GTSNPN and CDR2 SVGIG (reference sequence). DNA of the CDR3: TGTGCCTCACTAGCGGGAGATAGGAATGAGCAGTTCTTC. It is translated as CASLAGDRNEQFF. The variable domain in full, completed from reference TRBV30 and TRBJ2-1, reads SQTIHQWPATLVQPVGSPLSLECTVEGTSNPNLYWYRQAAGRGLQLLFYSVGIGQISSEVPQNLSASRPQDRQFILSSKKLLLSDSGFYLCASLAGDRNEQFFGPGTRLTVL.

In this sample, this clonotype turned up a few times. V gene TRBV12-5 combines with J gene TRBJ2-5, with D perhaps TRBD2 (6 bases). This CDR3 region has 17 residues. V gave up 6 bases and J gave up 2 bases, with 22 bases separating them. Germline V gene lookup returns CDR1 LGHNT and CDR2 FRNRAP. DNA of the CDR3: TGTGCTAGTGGCCGAGGGGCCCTGGGGAGGCTACAAGAGACCCAGTACTTC. This gives the protein CASGRGALGRLQETQYF.

The CDR3 is CASSPLTGAVADTQYF. CDR3 nucleotide sequence: TGTGCCAGCAGCCCCCTGACAGGGGCTGTGGCAGATACGCAGTATTTT. The chain is built from TRBV7-9 and TRBJ2-3, with TRBD1 matching 8 bases. The V gene's germline CDR1 is SEHNR and CDR2 FQNEAQ (reference sequence). V shed 5 bases and J 4 bases; nucleotides not matched to a gene: 11. The CDR3 has 16 amino acids.

In its sample, this clonotype was seen a few times. The chain carries TRBV20-1 and TRBJ2-1; 7 nucleotides line up with TRBD1. This CDR3 region has 17 residues. J gave up 1 base and V 0 bases, and 9 bases lay outside the gene matches. Germline loops: CDR1 DFQATT, CDR2 SNEGSKA (reference sequence). The CDR3 nucleotides read TGCAGTGCTAGAGAGGACAGGCCCTCGAGTTCCTACAATGAGCAGTTCTTC. Translating gives CSAREDRPSSSYNEQFF.

This chain connects TRBV12-3 or TRBV12-4 to TRBJ2-1; D may be TRBD1 (6 bases). Judging by the DNA end, TRBJ2-7 fits better; the J call may be wrong. The CDR3 loop spans 11 amino acids. This chain's CDR3 is CASKQGSEQYF. As DNA, the CDR3 is TGTGCCAGCAAACAGGGTTCCGAGCAGTACTTC.

The V and J genes are TRBV11-2 and TRBJ2-5; the match to TRBD2 covers 11 bases. Germline V gene data show CDR1 as SGHAT and CDR2 as FQNNGV. V shed 3 bases and J 1 base; nucleotides not matched to a gene: 4. This CDR3 is 16 amino acids long. CDR3 nucleotide sequence: TGTGCCAGCAGCTTGCCTAGCGGGGGGCCCCAAGAGACCCAGTACTTC. Translating gives CASSLPSGGPQETQYF.

V is TRBV11-3 and J is TRBJ2-7, with TRBD2 matching 12 bases. The CDR3 consists of 17 residues. V lost 3 bases and J lost 0; bases outside the gene matches: 6. Germline lookup yields CDR1 SGHNT and CDR2 YENEEA. This CDR3 reads CASSLTSGSPSSYEQYF. CDR3 nucleotide sequence: TGTGCCAGCAGCTTGACTAGCGGGAGTCCGAGCTCCTACGAGCAGTACTTC.

This clonotype turned up a few times. V usage is TRBV25-1 and J usage is TRBJ2-1; 10 bases are shared with TRBD2. Germline trimming cut 9 bases from V and 10 bases from J; bases unmatched to any gene: 9. Germline V lookup: CDR1 MGHDK, CDR2 SYGVNS. This CDR3 has 13 residues. CDR3 amino acids: CASRGTSEGEQFF. DNA of the CDR3: TGTGCCAGTAGGGGGACTAGCGAGGGGGAGCAGTTCTTC.

The table lists this clonotype with a few counts. The chain couples TRBV19 to TRBJ1-2; weak D call: TRBD1 (5 bases). This CDR3 comprises 14 residues. CDR1 and CDR2 from the germline V gene are LNHDA and SQIVND (reference sequence). Trimming pared 6 bases from V and 6 bases from J, leaving 17 bases between. CDR3 DNA: TGTGCCAGTAGCCCCGGGAGTAGGGGCGATGGCTACACCTTC. Protein product: CASSPGSRGDGYTF.

The V call is TRBV29-1, the J call TRBJ1-4, with TRBD1 matching 10 bases. CDR1 is SQVTM and CDR2 is ANQGSEA in the germline V gene. V gave up 4 bases and J gave up 3 bases; unmatched junction bases: 2. This CDR3 has 14 amino acids. The CDR3 nucleotides are TGCAGCGTTGGGGACAGGGGCCCTAATGAAAAACTGTTTTTT. Encoded protein: CSVGDRGPNEKLFF.

The chain has TRBV29-1 and TRBJ2-3, with TRBD1 identical over 8 bases. The CDR3 is 14 amino acids. V shed 6 bases and J 0 bases; nucleotides not matched to a gene: 5. Germline CDR1 and CDR2: SQVTM and ANQGSEA. The CDR3, as DNA: TGCAGCGTCCTAACAGGGGGTAGCACAGATACGCAGTATTTT. The encoded protein is CSVLTGGSTDTQYF.

The chain employs TRBV21-1 and TRBJ1-2. TRBV21-1 is recorded as a pseudogene. This CDR3 is 15 amino acids long. This chain's CDR3 is CASSPRRSVNYGYTF. The CDR3 region has the DNA TGTGCCAGCAGCCCCCGAAGGAGCGTTAACTATGGCTACACCTTC.

The chain recombines TRBV9 with TRBJ2-5; the match to TRBD2 covers 9 bases. The CDR3 extends over 17 amino acids. Germline values: CDR1 SGDLS, CDR2 YYNGEE. J lost 4 bases, V lost 0 bases, and 10 bases had no gene match. The CDR3: CASSVDCCGGAAETQYF. The CDR3 region has the DNA TGTGCCAGCAGCGTAGATTGCTGCGGGGGGGCGGCAGAGACCCAGTACTTC. The full variable domain, rest sourced from reference TRBV9 and TRBJ2-5, is DSGVTQTPKHLITATGQRVTLRCSPRSGDLSVYWYQQSLDQGLQFLIQYYNGEERAKGNILERFSAQQFPDLHSELNLSSLELGDSALYFCASSVDCCGGAAETQYFGPGTRLLVL.

The chain is built from TRBV11-1 and TRBJ2-3; TRBD2 matches 8 bases. The CDR3 is 17 amino acids. Germline-derived CDR1 and CDR2 are SGHAT and FQDESV (reference sequence). J gave up 1 base and V 2 bases, and 8 bases lay outside the gene matches. The CDR3 loop reads CASSLWKRGSRTDTQYF. DNA of the CDR3: TGTGCCAGCAGCTTATGGAAGCGGGGGTCACGCACAGATACGCAGTATTTT.

The CDR3 DNA sequence: TGTGCCAGCAGTTACTCGAAGCCAGGTAGCTCCTACGAGCAGTACTTC. This gives the protein CASSYSKPGSSYEQYF. The chain has TRBV6-7 and TRBJ2-7; D is ambiguous. TRBV6-7 is marked as an open reading frame, function uncertain. V was cut by 0 bases and J by 0 bases, with 12 bases left in between. CDR3 length: 16 residues.

This clonotype was counted between two and nine times. Given a much more abundant clone one base away, this may be a read error. The V call is TRBV6-5, the J call TRBJ2-5, with D hard to call. The J call is in doubt because the DNA end fits TRBJ2-7 better. The CDR3 extends over 11 amino acids. Germline V CDR1 and CDR2: MNHEY, SVGAGI. This chain's CDR3 is CASRSSYEQYF. CDR3 DNA: TGTGCCAGCAGGTCCTCCTACGAGCAGTACTTC.

This chain connects TRBV6-2 or TRBV6-3 to TRBJ1-6, with D unresolved. V lost 7 bases and J 7 bases, leaving 11 bases between the germline ends. CDR1 and CDR2 from the germline V gene are MNHEY and SVGEGT. The CDR3 has 13 residues. The CDR3 nucleotides read TGTGCCAGCAACGACGTGGGGAATTCACCCCTCCACTTT. Amino acids: CASNDVGNSPLHF.